The next 7 T cell receptor beta chains were all read from a single sample in a study of T cell responses to AZD1222 COVID-19 vaccine. TCRdb's copy holds only in-frame clones and misses some; the assay was immunoSEQ multiplex PCR. The sample consists of over 20,000 clones, roughly 84% of them appearing once. Source: peripheral blood, taken 28 days after the second AZD1222 dose. The receptors were sampled from an adult who received the AZD1222 COVID-19 vaccine.

This clone was counted between two and nine times. The chain carries TRBV5-1 and TRBJ2-5; 8 nucleotides match TRBD2. CDR3 length: 15 amino acids. Germline CDR1 is SGHRS and CDR2 is YFSETQ. J lost 2 bases, V lost 0 bases, and 3 bases had no gene match. The CDR3 loop is CASSLVAGQQETQYF. As DNA, the CDR3 is TGCGCCAGCAGCTTGGTAGCGGGGCAGCAAGAGACCCAGTACTTC.

V gene TRBV2 combines with J gene TRBJ1-2; no firm D call. Germline V gene data show CDR1 as SNHLY and CDR2 as FYNNEI. This CDR3 is 14 amino acids long. V gave up 5 bases and J gave up 0 bases, with 10 bases separating them. The CDR3 loop is CASSPGRTNYGYTF. The CDR3 nucleotides read TGTGCCAGCAGTCCTGGACGGACTAACTATGGCTACACCTTC.

This clone was seen a few times. The genes are TRBV29-1 and TRBJ2-7; D perhaps matches TRBD1 (6 bases). The length of the CDR3 is 12 residues. Germline CDR1 reads SQVTM; CDR2 reads ANQGSEA. V was shortened by 6 bases and J by 7 bases, with 16 bases between the two germline ends. The chain's CDR3 is CSVRTDSWEQYF. CDR3 in DNA: TGCAGCGTGAGGACAGACTCCTGGGAGCAGTACTTC.

The rearrangement uses TRBV6-2 or TRBV6-3 and TRBJ2-2; D uncertain. Germline loops: CDR1 MNHEY, CDR2 SVGEGT. This CDR3 is 13 amino acids long. Deletions cut 6 bases from V and 6 bases from J, with 11 bases between. The CDR3 coding sequence is TGTGCCAGCAGCACCCCCCTACCCGGGGAGCTGTTTTTT. Protein product: CASSTPLPGELFF.

This clone was recorded once. This chain connects TRBV9 to TRBJ2-7; no clear D. Trimming took 4 bases from V and 4 from J, leaving 6 bases between them. CDR3 size: 11 residues. Germline assignment: CDR1 SGDLS and CDR2 YYNGEE. The DNA of the CDR3 is TGTGCCAGCAGCTCGACGTACGAGCAGTACTTC. Its translation: CASSSTYEQYF.

This clone is judged medium-sized (0.01 to 0.1%). The chain uses TRBV27 and TRBJ2-7; D uncertain. This CDR3 is 11 amino acids long. V lost 4 bases, J lost 5 bases, and 6 bases lay in between. Germline CDR1 and CDR2: MNHEY and SMNVEV (reference sequence). CDR3 protein: CASSYGHEQYF. In DNA form, the CDR3 reads TGTGCCAGCAGTTACGGCCACGAGCAGTACTTC.

The gene calls are TRBV18 and TRBJ1-2; 7 bases fit TRBD1. The V segment lost 3 bases and the J segment 2 bases; nucleotides outside the gene matches: 15. CDR3 size: 18 residues. Germline V gene data show CDR1 as KGHSH and CDR2 as LQKENI. CDR3 sequence (DNA): TGTGCCAGCTCACCGTCCCCGCCTTCGGGCAGGGGGAACTATGGCTACACCTTC. Amino acid sequence: CASSPSPPSGRGNYGYTF.